Following are 32 T cell receptor beta chains from one sample sequenced in a study of T cells in Graves' hyperthyroidism and ophthalmopathy. Using RNA transcripts as the source, TCR beta CDR3 regions were amplified. An initial round of RT-PCR targeting the TCR CDR3 relied on the HTBI primer set. MiXCR, run by TCRdb on the multiplex PCR reads, gives a single entry per CDR3 protein. The sample carries nearly 750,000 distinct CDR3 sequences, over 35% recorded once. The sequencing sample was made of blood. The receptors originated from a woman in her forties with Graves' hyperthyroidism.

This clonotype has only one observation. The V and J genes are TRBV12-3 or TRBV12-4 and TRBJ2-5, with TRBD1 matching over 8 bases. This CDR3 spans 16 amino acids. V trimming: 8 bases; J trimming: 2 bases; junction bases outside the gene matches: 13. CDR3 DNA sequence: TGTGCCAGCTCACCACCCACAGGGGGAAATCAAGAGACCCAGTACTTC. It is translated as CASSPPTGGNQETQYF.

The chain employs TRBV6-5 and TRBJ2-5, with a tentative D call TRBD2 (6 bases). The germline CDR1 and CDR2 sequences are MNHEY and SVGAGI. Trimming removed 0 bases from V and 2 bases from J, with 10 bases in between. This CDR3 spans 15 amino acids. For the CDR3, the DNA is TGTGCCAGCAGTTACTCCGGGGACTCTCAAGAGACCCAGTACTTC. It encodes CASSYSGDSQETQYF.

The genes are TRBV25-1 and TRBJ2-7, with 10 bases matching TRBD2. Germline V CDR1 and CDR2: MGHDK, SYGVNS. The CDR3 is made up of 14 amino acids. With 8 bases clipped from V and 1 base from J, the junction kept 5 bases outside the gene matches. CDR3 nucleotide sequence: TGTGCCAGCCTTGGACTAGCGGTTTCCTACGAGCAGTACTTC. This sequence encodes CASLGLAVSYEQYF.

The J gene is TRBJ2-3, the V gene TRBV25-1, with D unclear. Germline CDR1 is MGHDK and CDR2 is SYGVNS. The CDR3 consists of 13 residues. V was trimmed by 6 bases and J by 4 bases, leaving 11 bases between them. The CDR3 DNA reads as TGTGCCAGCAGAGGAACATACGCAGATACGCAGTATTTT. Protein sequence: CASRGTYADTQYF.

Details on this clonotype: One end of the junction varies from germline; a read error may be responsible. The chain combines TRBV10-1 with TRBJ1-2; D not resolved. Germline V gene sequence: CDR1 WNHNN, CDR2 SYGVQD (reference sequence). CDR3 size: 13 residues. The CDR3 nucleotides are TGTACCAGCAGTTACCCTGAGCGGAATCGCTACACCTTC. It encodes CTSSYPERNRYTF.

The chain links TRBV6-6 to TRBJ2-5; 13 bases map to TRBD2. The V gene's germline CDR1 is MNHNY and CDR2 SVGAGI (reference sequence). V trimming: 8 bases; J trimming: 2 bases; junction bases outside the gene matches: 8. CDR3 length equals 16 residues. CDR3 in amino acids: CASGTSGETQQETQYF. CDR3 DNA sequence: TGTGCCAGCGGGACTAGCGGGGAAACCCAACAAGAGACCCAGTACTTC.

J is TRBJ2-5 and V is TRBV5-5; D perhaps matches TRBD1 (6 bases). The CDR3 is made up of 16 amino acids. The germline V gene encodes CDR1 SGHKS and CDR2 YYEKEE (reference sequence). V lost 0 bases to trimming and J lost 4 bases, with 16 bases between them. The CDR3 DNA is TGTGCCAGCAGCTTGGACGGTCAGGGGTCTTTAGAGACCCAGTACTTC. Translating gives CASSLDGQGSLETQYF.

This clonotype has just a few counts. The chain links TRBV7-9 to TRBJ1-1; D is unresolved. The CDR3 is 15 amino acids. V lost 1 base, J lost 4 bases, and 13 bases lay in between. The germline CDR1 and CDR2 sequences are SEHNR and FQNEAQ (reference sequence). The CDR3 loop reads CASSLGGLGGTEAFF. The CDR3 nucleotides read TGTGCCAGCAGCTTAGGGGGTCTGGGAGGCACTGAAGCTTTCTTT.

This clonotype was seen a few times. The chain has TRBV7-2 and TRBJ2-7; D is ambiguous. V lost 3 bases, J lost 6 bases, and 15 bases lay in between. This CDR3 spans 14 amino acids. Germline CDR1 SGHTA, CDR2 FQGNSA. The CDR3 loop reads CASSFRVEVSEQYF. CDR3 nucleotide sequence: TGTGCCAGCAGCTTTCGCGTTGAAGTATCCGAGCAGTACTTC.

The chain uses TRBV10-3 and TRBJ1-3, with 10 nucleotides matching TRBD1. The CDR3 length is 14 residues. The V and J ends lost 8 bases and 8 bases, in that order; junction bases with no gene match: 9. Germline CDR1 reads ENHRY; CDR2 reads SYGVKD. The CDR3 region is CAIRDRGYGYTIYF. The CDR3 DNA follows: TGTGCCATCCGGGACAGGGGATATGGCTACACCATATATTTT.

As regards this clonotype: It may be a read error: a sequence one base away is much more abundant. The V call is TRBV20-1, the J call TRBJ1-4, with D possibly TRBD1 on 5 matching bases. The germline V gene has CDR1 DFQATT and CDR2 SNEGSKA (reference sequence). This CDR3 region has 12 residues. The CDR3 region has the DNA TGCAGTGCTAGAGGGGGCATAACAGAGGACGTTTTT. Its protein product is CSARGGITEDVF.

The chain couples TRBV7-3 to TRBJ2-1; the D is unclear. Germline lookup yields CDR1 SGHTA and CDR2 FQGTGA. The CDR3 sequence is 13 residues long. Trimming removed 4 bases from V and 8 bases from J, with 12 bases in between. As DNA, the CDR3 is TGTGCCAGCAGCTCGACTGTCCGGGATGAGCAGTTCTTC. The encoded protein is CASSSTVRDEQFF.

This clonotype showed up many times. The chain combines TRBV9 with TRBJ2-5; no definite D call. This CDR3 comprises 14 residues. Trimming pared 0 bases from V and 2 bases from J, leaving 8 bases between. The germline gives CDR1 SGDLS, CDR2 YYNGEE. The CDR3 reads CASSVGQVQETQYF. The CDR3 DNA follows: TGTGCCAGCAGCGTAGGGCAGGTACAAGAGACCCAGTACTTC.

This clonotype was found many times. The rearrangement links TRBV2 to TRBJ2-6; weak D call: TRBD1 (6 bases). The CDR3 is 15 residues long. CDR1 and CDR2 from the germline V gene are SNHLY and FYNNEI. Trimming left V 8 bases short and J 5 bases short, with 16 bases between. CDR3 in amino acids: CASSRGGGWANVLTF. The CDR3 DNA reads TGTGCCAGCTCCCGAGGGGGTGGTTGGGCCAACGTCCTGACTTTC. The full variable domain, in which reference TRBV2 and TRBJ2-6 provide the parts outside the CDR3, is EPEVTQTPSHQVTQMGQEVILRCVPISNHLYFYWYRQILGQKVEFLVSFYNNEISEKSEIFDDQFSVERPDGSNFTLKIRSTKLEDSAMYFCASSRGGGWANVLTFGAGSRLTVL.

This clonotype was seen more than once but under ten times. This chain uses TRBV7-9 with TRBJ1-1, with a possible D match to TRBD1 (5 bases). V was cut by 6 bases and J by 7 bases, with 18 bases left in between. Germline V gene lookup returns CDR1 SEHNR and CDR2 FQNEAQ (reference sequence). The CDR3 sequence is 14 residues long. CDR3 residues: CASRGPAGSDEAFF. CDR3 in DNA: TGTGCCAGCAGGGGTCCGGCAGGGAGCGATGAAGCTTTCTTT.

The chain carries TRBV10-3 and TRBJ1-4; tentative D call: TRBD1 (6 bases). The germline gives CDR1 ENHRY, CDR2 SYGVKD. The CDR3 is made up of 17 amino acids. V was pared by 2 bases and J by 5 bases, with 18 bases between. CDR3: CAISEQLAGGPNEKLFF. Here the CDR3 DNA reads TGTGCCATCAGTGAGCAGCTAGCGGGGGGGCCGAATGAAAAACTGTTTTTT.

This clonotype was observed once. The gene calls are TRBV6-5 and TRBJ1-3; tentative D call: TRBD1 (6 bases). Germline V gene lookup returns CDR1 MNHEY and CDR2 SVGAGI. The CDR3 extends over 14 amino acids. Trimming pared 6 bases from V and 2 bases from J, leaving 11 bases between. The DNA for the CDR3 is TGTGCCAGCAGGAGCGACAGGACTGGAAACACCATATATTTT. As protein: CASRSDRTGNTIYF.

This clonotype was seen repeatedly, ten times or more. This chain uses TRBV10-3 with TRBJ1-1, with TRBD1 identical over 7 bases. J gave up 0 bases and V 11 bases, and 9 bases lay outside the gene matches. The V gene's germline CDR1 is ENHRY and CDR2 SYGVKD. The CDR3 spans 14 residues. CDR3 DNA sequence: TGTGCCTCGCGCGGGACAGCCATGAACACTGAAGCTTTCTTT. It specifies CASRGTAMNTEAFF.

This clonotype was detected many times. V usage is TRBV9 and J usage is TRBJ1-2; TRBD1 is a possible D gene (6 bases). Trimming cost V 3 bases and J 4 bases, with 28 bases left between them. The CDR3 contains 19 residues. From germline, CDR1 is SGDLS and CDR2 YYNGEE. CDR3: CASSEHRATEGGLGYGYTF. CDR3 nucleotides: TGTGCCAGCAGCGAGCACCGAGCCACGGAGGGGGGCCTGGGCTATGGCTACACCTTC.

This chain uses TRBV15 with TRBJ2-7; D assignment may be TRBD1 or TRBD2 (5 bases each). The germline CDR1 and CDR2 sequences are LNHNV and YYDKDF (reference sequence). Trimming left V 0 bases short and J 2 bases short, with 11 bases between. The CDR3 sequence is 15 residues long. This CDR3 reads CATSRDLGDTYEQYF. CDR3 DNA sequence: TGTGCCACCAGCAGAGATTTGGGGGATACCTACGAGCAGTACTTC.

Worth noting for this clonotype: A read error may explain this, as a much larger clone is one base away. This chain connects TRBV7-9 to TRBJ2-7; a possible D gene is TRBD2 (5 bases). Looked up from germline, CDR1 is SEHNR and CDR2 is FQNEAQ (reference sequence). The CDR3 length is 13 residues. The CDR3 sequence is CASGLGRTAEQYF. The CDR3 DNA sequence: TGTGCCAGCGGCTTAGGACGGACTGCCGAGCAGTACTTC.

This clonotype occurred a few times. This sequence joins TRBV12-3 or TRBV12-4 and TRBJ1-5; D uncertain. Trimming removed 4 bases at V and 0 bases at J, with 19 bases between. This CDR3 region has 18 residues. The CDR3 DNA follows: TGTGCCAGCAGTTCTCCAGGTCATAATTCTCATAGCAATCAGCCCCAGCATTTT. Amino acids: CASSSPGHNSHSNQPQHF.

This clonotype was seen repeatedly, ten times or more. This chain links TRBV7-2 with TRBJ2-5, with TRBD1 as a possible D gene (6 bases). This CDR3 has 13 residues. From germline, CDR1 is SGHTA and CDR2 FQGNSA. The germline V and J ends were trimmed by 6 bases and 2 bases, with 10 bases remaining between them. The CDR3 region has the DNA TGTGCCAGCAGAGGACAGCCTCAAGAGACCCAGTACTTC. It is translated as CASRGQPQETQYF.

The chain is built from TRBV5-1 and TRBJ2-2; the D gene is possibly TRBD2 (5 bases). The CDR3 runs 15 residues. The germline V gene has CDR1 SGHRS and CDR2 YFSETQ. The ends were cut back, 2 bases at V and 4 bases at J, with 12 bases in the middle. Here the CDR3 reads CASSFDYRLTGELFF. The CDR3, as DNA: TGCGCCAGCAGCTTCGACTACCGTCTCACCGGGGAGCTGTTTTTT.

This clonotype was recorded at least ten times. The chain couples TRBV20-1 to TRBJ2-7; perhaps TRBD1 as D (5 bases). Trimming removed 1 base at V and 6 bases at J, with 10 bases between. This CDR3 has 12 amino acids. Germline V lookup: CDR1 DFQATT, CDR2 SNEGSKA (reference sequence). DNA of the CDR3: TGCAGTGCTAGAGGCCAGGGCGGCGAGCAGTACTTC. Translation gives CSARGQGGEQYF.

In its sample, this clonotype was seen many times. The V call is TRBV6-5, the J call TRBJ2-7, with D hard to call. The CDR3 runs to 12 residues. Germline CDR1 is MNHEY and CDR2 is SVGAGI. V was trimmed by 4 bases and J by 6 bases, leaving 10 bases between them. DNA of the CDR3: TGTGCCAGCAGTTCGAGTGGGCGCGAGCAGTACTTC. As protein: CASSSSGREQYF.

This clonotype occurred a few times. The chain has TRBV4-1 and TRBJ2-5; D is ambiguous. The CDR3 is made up of 14 amino acids. The V and J ends lost 1 base and 5 bases respectively, with 11 bases between them. From germline, CDR1 is MGHRA and CDR2 YSYEKL. The CDR3 bases are TGCGCCAGCAGCCAAGGCGGCGCTCCGGAGACCCAGTACTTC. It encodes CASSQGGAPETQYF.

There are many counts of this clonotype. The rearrangement links TRBV7-8 to TRBJ2-5; D unresolved. The CDR3 is 15 amino acids. V gave up 1 base and J gave up 12 bases, with 21 bases separating them. From germline, CDR1 is SGHVS and CDR2 FQNEAQ. The chain's CDR3 is CASSLGSTVVRGEYF. The CDR3 DNA follows: TGTGCCAGCAGCTTAGGTTCCACGGTTGTCCGTGGAGAGTACTTC.

This clonotype was recorded many times. The V gene is TRBV7-2, the J gene TRBJ2-5, with unresolved D. This CDR3 region has 12 residues. Per the germline V gene, CDR1 is SGHTA and CDR2 is FQGNSA. V was shortened by 5 bases and J by 2 bases, with 6 bases between the two germline ends. CDR3 nucleotide sequence: TGTGCCAGCAGCCAGACTCAAGAGACCCAGTACTTC. It specifies CASSQTQETQYF.

The V and J genes are TRBV4-2 and TRBJ1-2, with TRBD1 identical over 9 bases. Per germline, CDR1 LGHNA and CDR2 YNFKEQ. CDR3 size: 14 residues. The J segment lost 5 bases and the V segment lost 2 bases, leaving 3 bases of the junction unmatched. CDR3 region: CASSQPGTGYGYTF. The CDR3 bases are TGTGCCAGCAGCCAACCCGGGACAGGGTATGGCTACACCTTC.

The V call is TRBV5-5, the J call TRBJ1-1; D gene ambiguous. Germline CDR1 and CDR2: SGHKS and YYEKEE (reference sequence). CDR3 length: 16 residues. Trimming stripped 0 bases from V and 0 bases from J, with 12 bases between. CDR3 loop: CASSLGSAVMNTEAFF. As DNA, the CDR3 is TGTGCCAGCAGCTTGGGCTCCGCGGTTATGAACACTGAAGCTTTCTTT.

The chain combines TRBV11-2 with TRBJ2-5; D unresolved. Germline V gives CDR1 SGHAT, CDR2 FQNNGV. The CDR3 runs to 11 residues. V lost 4 bases, J lost 7 bases, and 7 bases lay in between. The CDR3: CASSSPRTQYF. CDR3 nucleotides: TGTGCCAGCAGCTCTCCGAGGACCCAGTACTTC.